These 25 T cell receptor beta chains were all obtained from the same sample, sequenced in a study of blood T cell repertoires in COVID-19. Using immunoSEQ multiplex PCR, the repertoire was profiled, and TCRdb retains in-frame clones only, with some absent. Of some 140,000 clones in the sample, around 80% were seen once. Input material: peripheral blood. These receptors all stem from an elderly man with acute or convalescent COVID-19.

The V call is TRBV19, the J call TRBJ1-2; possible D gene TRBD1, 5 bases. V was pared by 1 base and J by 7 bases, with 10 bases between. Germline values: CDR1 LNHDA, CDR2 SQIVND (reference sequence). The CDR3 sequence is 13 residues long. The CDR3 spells CASSIGGIPGYTF. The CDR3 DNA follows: TGTGCCAGTAGTATAGGGGGCATCCCTGGCTACACCTTC.

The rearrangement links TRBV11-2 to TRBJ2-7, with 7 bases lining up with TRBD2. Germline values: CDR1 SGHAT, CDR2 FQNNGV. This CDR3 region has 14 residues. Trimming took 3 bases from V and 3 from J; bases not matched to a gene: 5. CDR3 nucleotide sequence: TGTGCCAGCAGCTTTTCGGGGACTAACTACGAGCAGTACTTC. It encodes CASSFSGTNYEQYF.

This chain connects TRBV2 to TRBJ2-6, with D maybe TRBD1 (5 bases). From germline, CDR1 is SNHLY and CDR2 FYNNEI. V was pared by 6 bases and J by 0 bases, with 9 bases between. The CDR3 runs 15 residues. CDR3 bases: TGTGCCAGCAGGGAACAGGTCTCTGGGGCCAACGTCCTGACTTTC. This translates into CASREQVSGANVLTF.

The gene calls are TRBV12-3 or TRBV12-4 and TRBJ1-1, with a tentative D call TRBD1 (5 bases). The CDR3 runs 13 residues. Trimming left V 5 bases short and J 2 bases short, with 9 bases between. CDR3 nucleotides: TGTGCCAGCAGTCCAGACAGTAACACTGAAGCTTTCTTT. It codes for CASSPDSNTEAFF.

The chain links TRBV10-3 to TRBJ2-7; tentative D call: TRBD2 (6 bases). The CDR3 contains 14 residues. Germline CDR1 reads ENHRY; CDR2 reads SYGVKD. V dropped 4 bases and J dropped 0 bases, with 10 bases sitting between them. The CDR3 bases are TGTGCCATCAGTGCGGGGGACCTCTCCTACGAGCAGTACTTC. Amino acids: CAISAGDLSYEQYF.

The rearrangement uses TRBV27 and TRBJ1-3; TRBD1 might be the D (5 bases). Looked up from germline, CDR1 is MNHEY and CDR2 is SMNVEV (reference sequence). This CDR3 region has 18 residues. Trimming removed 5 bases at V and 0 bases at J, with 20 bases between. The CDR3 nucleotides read TGTGCCAGCAGTCCGTTGTCCGCCTCGCAGGGCTCTGGAAACACCATATATTTT. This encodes CASSPLSASQGSGNTIYF.

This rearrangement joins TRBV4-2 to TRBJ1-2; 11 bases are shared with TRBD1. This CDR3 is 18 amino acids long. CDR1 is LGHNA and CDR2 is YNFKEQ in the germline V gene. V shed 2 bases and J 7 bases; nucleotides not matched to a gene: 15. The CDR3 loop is CASSQFLGRTGGSSGYTF. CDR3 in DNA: TGTGCCAGCAGCCAATTCCTTGGGAGGACAGGGGGCTCCAGTGGCTACACCTTC.

The CDR3 DNA sequence: TGTGCCAGCAGCTTAGCCCGCTGGGACACCAGAATTTATGGCTACACCTTC. Its translation: CASSLARWDTRIYGYTF. This chain joins TRBV7-8 and TRBJ1-2, with D perhaps TRBD1 (6 bases). The CDR3 sequence is 17 residues long. V lost 0 bases to trimming and J lost 5 bases, with 19 bases between them. CDR1 is SGHVS, CDR2 FQNEAQ, per germline.

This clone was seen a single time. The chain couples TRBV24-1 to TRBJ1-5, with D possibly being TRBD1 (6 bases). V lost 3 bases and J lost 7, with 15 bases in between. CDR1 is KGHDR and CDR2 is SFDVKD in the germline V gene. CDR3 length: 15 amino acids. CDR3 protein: CATSDGGRGEQPQHF. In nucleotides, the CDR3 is TGTGCCACCAGTGATGGGGGCAGGGGTGAACAGCCCCAGCATTTT.

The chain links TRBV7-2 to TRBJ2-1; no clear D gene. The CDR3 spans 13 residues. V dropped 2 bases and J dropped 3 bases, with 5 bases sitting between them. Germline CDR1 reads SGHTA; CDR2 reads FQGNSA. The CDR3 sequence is CASSLYSYNEQFF. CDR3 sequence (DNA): TGTGCCAGCAGCTTATACAGCTACAATGAGCAGTTCTTC. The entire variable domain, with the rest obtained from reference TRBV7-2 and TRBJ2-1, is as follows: GAGVSQSPSNKVTEKGKDVELRCDPISGHTALYWYRQSLGQGLEFLIYFQGNSAPDKSGLPSDRFSAERTGGSVSTLTIQRTQQEDSAVYLCASSLYSYNEQFFGPGTRLTVL.

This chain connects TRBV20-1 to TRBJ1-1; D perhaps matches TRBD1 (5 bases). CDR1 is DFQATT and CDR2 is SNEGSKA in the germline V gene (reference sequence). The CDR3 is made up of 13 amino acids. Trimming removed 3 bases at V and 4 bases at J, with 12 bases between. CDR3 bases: TGCAGTGCTAGTAGCAGGGTAGGCACTGAAGCTTTCTTT. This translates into CSASSRVGTEAFF.

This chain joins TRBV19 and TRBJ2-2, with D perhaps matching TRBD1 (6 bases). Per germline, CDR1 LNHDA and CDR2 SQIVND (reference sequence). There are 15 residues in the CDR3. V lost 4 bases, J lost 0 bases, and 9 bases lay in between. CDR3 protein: CASSRQATNTGELFF. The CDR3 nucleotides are TGTGCCAGTAGTAGACAGGCGACGAACACCGGGGAGCTGTTTTTT.

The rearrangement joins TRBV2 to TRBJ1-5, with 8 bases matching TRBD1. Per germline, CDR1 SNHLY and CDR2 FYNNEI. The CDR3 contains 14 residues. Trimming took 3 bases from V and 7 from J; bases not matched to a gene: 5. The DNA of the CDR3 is TGTGCCAGCAGTGACCAGGGGGCTCGACAGCCCCAGCATTTT. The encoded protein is CASSDQGARQPQHF.

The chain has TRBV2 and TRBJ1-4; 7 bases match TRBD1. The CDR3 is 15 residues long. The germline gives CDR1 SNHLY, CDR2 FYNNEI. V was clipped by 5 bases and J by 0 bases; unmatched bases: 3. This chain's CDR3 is CASSWDRTTNEKLFF. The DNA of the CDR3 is TGTGCCAGCAGTTGGGACAGAACAACTAATGAAAAACTGTTTTTT.

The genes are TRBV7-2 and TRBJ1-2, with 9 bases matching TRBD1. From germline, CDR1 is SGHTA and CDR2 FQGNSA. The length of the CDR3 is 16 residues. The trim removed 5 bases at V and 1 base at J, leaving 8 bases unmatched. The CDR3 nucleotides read TGTGCCAGCAGCCTGTACGGGACAGGGCGTAACTATGGCTACACCTTC. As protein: CASSLYGTGRNYGYTF.

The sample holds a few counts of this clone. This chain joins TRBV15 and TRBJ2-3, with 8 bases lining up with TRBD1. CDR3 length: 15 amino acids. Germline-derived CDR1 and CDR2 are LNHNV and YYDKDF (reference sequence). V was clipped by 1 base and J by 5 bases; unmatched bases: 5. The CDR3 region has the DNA TGTGCCACCAGCAGAGGGACAGGGTTTATAGATACGCAGTATTTT. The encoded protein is CATSRGTGFIDTQYF.

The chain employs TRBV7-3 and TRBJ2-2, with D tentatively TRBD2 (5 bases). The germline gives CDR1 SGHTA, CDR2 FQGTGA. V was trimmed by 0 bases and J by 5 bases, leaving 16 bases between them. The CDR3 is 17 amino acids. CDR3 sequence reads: CASSLTKTGRGTGELFF. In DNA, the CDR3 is TGTGCCAGCAGCTTAACGAAAACCGGACGAGGGACCGGGGAGCTGTTTTTT.

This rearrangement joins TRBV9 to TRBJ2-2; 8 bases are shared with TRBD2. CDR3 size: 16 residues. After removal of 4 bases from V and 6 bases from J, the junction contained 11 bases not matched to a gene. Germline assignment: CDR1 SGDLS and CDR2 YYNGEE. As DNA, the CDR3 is TGTGCCAGCAGCCCGCGTCTCACGGGGGGGCCCGGGGAGCTGTTTTTT. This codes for CASSPRLTGGPGELFF.

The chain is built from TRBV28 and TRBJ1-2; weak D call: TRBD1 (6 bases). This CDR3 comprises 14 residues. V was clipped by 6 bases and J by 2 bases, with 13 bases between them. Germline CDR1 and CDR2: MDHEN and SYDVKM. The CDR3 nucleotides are TGTGCCAGCAGCCCGACAGGACTCAACTATGGCTACACCTTC. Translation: CASSPTGLNYGYTF.

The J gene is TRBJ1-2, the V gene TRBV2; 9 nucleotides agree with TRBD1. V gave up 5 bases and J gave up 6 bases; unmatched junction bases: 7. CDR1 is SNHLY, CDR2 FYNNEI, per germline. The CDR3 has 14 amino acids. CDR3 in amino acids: CASSSTGQGDGYTF. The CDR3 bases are TGTGCCAGCAGTTCGACGGGACAGGGAGATGGCTACACCTTC.

CDR3: CASSGVATNEKLFF. DNA for the CDR3: TGTGCCAGTAGTGGAGTTGCAACTAATGAAAAACTGTTTTTT. The chain employs TRBV19 and TRBJ1-4; D is ambiguous. The CDR3 has 14 amino acids. V shed 5 bases and J shed 0 bases, with 7 bases lying between them. The germline V gene encodes CDR1 LNHDA and CDR2 SQIVND (reference sequence).

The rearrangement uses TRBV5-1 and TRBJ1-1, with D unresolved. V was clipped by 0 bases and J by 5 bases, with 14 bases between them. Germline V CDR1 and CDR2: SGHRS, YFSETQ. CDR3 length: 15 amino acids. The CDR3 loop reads CASSLVGLERTEAFF. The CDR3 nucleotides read TGCGCCAGCAGCTTGGTAGGCTTGGAGCGGACTGAAGCTTTCTTT. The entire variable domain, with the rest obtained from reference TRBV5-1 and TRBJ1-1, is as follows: KAGVTQTPRYLIKTRGQQVTLSCSPISGHRSVSWYQQTPGQGLQFLFEYFSETQRNKGNFPGRFSGRQFSNSRSEMNVSTLELGDSALYLCASSLVGLERTEAFFGQGTRLTVV.

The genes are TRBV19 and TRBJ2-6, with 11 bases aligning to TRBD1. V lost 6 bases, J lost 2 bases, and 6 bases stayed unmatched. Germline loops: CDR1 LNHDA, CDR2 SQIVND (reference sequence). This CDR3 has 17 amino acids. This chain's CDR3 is CASSLGQGVAGANVLTF. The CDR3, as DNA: TGTGCCAGTAGCCTGGGACAGGGGGTAGCTGGGGCCAACGTCCTGACTTTC.

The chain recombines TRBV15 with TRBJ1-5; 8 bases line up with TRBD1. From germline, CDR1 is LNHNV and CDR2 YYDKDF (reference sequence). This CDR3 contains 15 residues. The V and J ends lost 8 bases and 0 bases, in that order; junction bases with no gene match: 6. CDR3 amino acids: CATRQGRPSNQPQHF. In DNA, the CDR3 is TGTGCCACCCGACAGGGGAGGCCTAGCAATCAGCCCCAGCATTTT.

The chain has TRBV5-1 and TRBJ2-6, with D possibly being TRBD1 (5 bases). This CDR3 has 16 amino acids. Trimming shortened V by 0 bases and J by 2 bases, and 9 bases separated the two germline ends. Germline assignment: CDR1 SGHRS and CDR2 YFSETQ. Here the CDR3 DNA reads TGCGCCAGCAGCTTGGAAGGGGCCACTGGGGCCAACGTCCTGACTTTC. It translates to CASSLEGATGANVLTF.